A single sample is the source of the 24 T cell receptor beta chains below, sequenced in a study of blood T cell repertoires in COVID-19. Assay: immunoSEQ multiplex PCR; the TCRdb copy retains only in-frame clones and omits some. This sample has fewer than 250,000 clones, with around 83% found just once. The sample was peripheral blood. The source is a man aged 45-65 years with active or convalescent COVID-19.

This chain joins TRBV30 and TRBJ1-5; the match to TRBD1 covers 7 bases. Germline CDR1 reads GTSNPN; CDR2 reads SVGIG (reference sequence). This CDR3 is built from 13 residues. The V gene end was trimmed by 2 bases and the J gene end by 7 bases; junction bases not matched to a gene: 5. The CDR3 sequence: CAWSYRGSQPQHF. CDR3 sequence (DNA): TGTGCCTGGAGTTACAGGGGAAGCCAGCCCCAGCATTTT.

CDR3 region: CASSPADSTYEQYF. CDR3 sequence (DNA): TGTGCCAGCAGTCCCGCTGACAGTACCTACGAGCAGTACTTC. The chain links TRBV25-1 to TRBJ2-7; D is perhaps TRBD1 (5 bases). The CDR3 sequence is 14 residues long. The germline V gene has CDR1 MGHDK and CDR2 SYGVNS. Trimming took 5 bases from V and 2 from J, leaving 13 bases between them.

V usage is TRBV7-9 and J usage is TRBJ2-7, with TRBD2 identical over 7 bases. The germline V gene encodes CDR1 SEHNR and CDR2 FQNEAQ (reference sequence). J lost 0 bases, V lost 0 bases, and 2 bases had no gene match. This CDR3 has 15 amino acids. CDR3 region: CASSLAGGSSYEQYF. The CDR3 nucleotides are TGTGCCAGCAGCTTAGCGGGAGGGAGCTCCTACGAGCAGTACTTC.

The CDR3 DNA is TGTGCCAGCAGCCTCGGACAAACTATCACAGATACGCAGTATTTT. It yields the protein CASSLGQTITDTQYF. The chain uses TRBV6-5 and TRBJ2-3, with a possible D match to TRBD1 (5 bases). The CDR3 spans 15 residues. Trimming stripped 6 bases from V and 2 bases from J, with 15 bases between. CDR1 is MNHEY and CDR2 is SVGAGI in the germline V gene.

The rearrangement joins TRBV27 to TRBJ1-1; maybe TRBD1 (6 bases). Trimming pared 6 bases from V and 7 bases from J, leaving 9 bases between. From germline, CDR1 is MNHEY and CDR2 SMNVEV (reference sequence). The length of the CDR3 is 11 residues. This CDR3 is CASRTGNEAFF. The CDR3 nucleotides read TGTGCCAGCAGAACAGGGAATGAAGCTTTCTTT.

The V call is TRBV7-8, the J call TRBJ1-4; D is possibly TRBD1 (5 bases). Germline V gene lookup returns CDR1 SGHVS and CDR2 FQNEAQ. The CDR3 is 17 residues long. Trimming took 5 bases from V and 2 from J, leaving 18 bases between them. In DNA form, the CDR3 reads TGTGCCAGCAGCCCCTACCCCTATGGGGGGACTAATGAAAAACTGTTTTTT. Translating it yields CASSPYPYGGTNEKLFF.

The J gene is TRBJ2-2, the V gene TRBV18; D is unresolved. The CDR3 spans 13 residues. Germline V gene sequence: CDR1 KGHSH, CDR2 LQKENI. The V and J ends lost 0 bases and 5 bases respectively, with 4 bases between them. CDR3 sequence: CASSPPRTGELFF. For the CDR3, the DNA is TGTGCCAGCTCACCACCCAGGACCGGGGAGCTGTTTTTT. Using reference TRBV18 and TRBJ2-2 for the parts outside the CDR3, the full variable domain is NAGVMQNPRHLVRRRGQEARLRCSPMKGHSHVYWYRQLPEEGLKFMVYLQKENIIDESGMPKERFSAEFPKEGPSILRIQQVVRGDSAAYFCASSPPRTGELFFGEGSRLTVL.

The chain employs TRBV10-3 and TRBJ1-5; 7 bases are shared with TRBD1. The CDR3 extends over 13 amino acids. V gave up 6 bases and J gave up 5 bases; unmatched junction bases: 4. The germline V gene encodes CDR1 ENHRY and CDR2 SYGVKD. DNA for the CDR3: TGTGCCATCAGGAACAGGGGCGATCAGCCCCAGCATTTT. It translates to CAIRNRGDQPQHF.

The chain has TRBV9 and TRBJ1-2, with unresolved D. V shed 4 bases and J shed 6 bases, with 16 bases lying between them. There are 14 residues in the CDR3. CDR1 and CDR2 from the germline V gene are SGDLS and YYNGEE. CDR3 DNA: TGTGCCAGCAGCCCCCGACCGCGGGAGGATGGCTACACCTTC. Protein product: CASSPRPREDGYTF.

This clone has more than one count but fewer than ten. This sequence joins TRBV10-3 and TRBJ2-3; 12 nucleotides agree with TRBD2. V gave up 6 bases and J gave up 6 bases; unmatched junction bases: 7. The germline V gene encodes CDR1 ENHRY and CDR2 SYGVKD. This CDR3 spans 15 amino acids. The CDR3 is CAISPTSGSSDTQYF. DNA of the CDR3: TGTGCCATCAGCCCGACTAGCGGGAGTAGCGATACGCAGTATTTT.

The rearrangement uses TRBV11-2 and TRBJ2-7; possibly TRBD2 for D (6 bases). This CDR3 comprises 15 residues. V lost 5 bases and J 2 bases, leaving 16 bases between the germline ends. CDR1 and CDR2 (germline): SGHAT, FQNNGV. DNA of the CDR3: TGTGCCAGCAGCCCCCGGAGGGCAGGGCCCTACGAGCAGTACTTC. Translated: CASSPRRAGPYEQYF.

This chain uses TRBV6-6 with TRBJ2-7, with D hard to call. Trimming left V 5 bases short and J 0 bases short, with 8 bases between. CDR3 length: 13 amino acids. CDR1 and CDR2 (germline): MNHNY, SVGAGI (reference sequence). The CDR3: CASSEPSSYEQYF. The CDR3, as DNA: TGTGCCAGCAGTGAGCCGTCCTCCTACGAGCAGTACTTC.

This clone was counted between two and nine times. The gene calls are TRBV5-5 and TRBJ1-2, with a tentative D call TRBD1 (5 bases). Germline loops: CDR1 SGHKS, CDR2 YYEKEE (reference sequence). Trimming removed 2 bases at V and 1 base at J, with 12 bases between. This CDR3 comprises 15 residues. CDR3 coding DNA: TGTGCCAGCAGCTTCGAAGGGGTCGATAACTATGGCTACACCTTC. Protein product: CASSFEGVDNYGYTF.

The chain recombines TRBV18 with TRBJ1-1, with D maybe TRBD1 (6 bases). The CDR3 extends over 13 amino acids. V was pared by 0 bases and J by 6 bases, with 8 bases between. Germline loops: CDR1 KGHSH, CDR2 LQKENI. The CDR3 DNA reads TGTGCCAGCTCACCACCGGGGGCCGCTGAAGCTTTCTTT. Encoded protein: CASSPPGAAEAFF. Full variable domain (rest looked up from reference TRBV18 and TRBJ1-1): NAGVMQNPRHLVRRRGQEARLRCSPMKGHSHVYWYRQLPEEGLKFMVYLQKENIIDESGMPKERFSAEFPKEGPSILRIQQVVRGDSAAYFCASSPPGAAEAFFGQGTRLTVV.

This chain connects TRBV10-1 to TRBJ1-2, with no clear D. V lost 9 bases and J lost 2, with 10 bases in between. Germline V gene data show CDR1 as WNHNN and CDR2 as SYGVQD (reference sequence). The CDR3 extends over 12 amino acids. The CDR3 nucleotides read TGCGCCAGTTCAGACGGGAACTATGGCTACACCTTC. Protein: CASSDGNYGYTF.

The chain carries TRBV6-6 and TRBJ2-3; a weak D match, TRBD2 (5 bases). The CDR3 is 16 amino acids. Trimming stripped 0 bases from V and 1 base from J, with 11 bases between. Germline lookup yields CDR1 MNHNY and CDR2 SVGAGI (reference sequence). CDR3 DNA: TGTGCCAGCAGTTACTCCCTAGCCTCCGGCACAGATACGCAGTATTTT. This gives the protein CASSYSLASGTDTQYF.

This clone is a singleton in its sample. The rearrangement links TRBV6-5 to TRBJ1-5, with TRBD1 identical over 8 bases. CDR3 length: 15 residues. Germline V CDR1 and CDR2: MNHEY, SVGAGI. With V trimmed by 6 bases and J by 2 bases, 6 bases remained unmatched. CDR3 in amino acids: CASSPDRGRNQPQHF. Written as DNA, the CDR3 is TGTGCCAGCAGCCCCGACAGGGGACGCAATCAGCCCCAGCATTTT.

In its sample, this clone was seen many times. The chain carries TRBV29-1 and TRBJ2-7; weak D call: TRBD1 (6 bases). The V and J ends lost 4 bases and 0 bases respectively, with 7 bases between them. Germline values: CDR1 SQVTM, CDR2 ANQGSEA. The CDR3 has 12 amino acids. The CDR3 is CSVADSSYEQYF. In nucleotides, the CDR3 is TGCAGCGTTGCGGACAGCTCCTACGAGCAGTACTTC.

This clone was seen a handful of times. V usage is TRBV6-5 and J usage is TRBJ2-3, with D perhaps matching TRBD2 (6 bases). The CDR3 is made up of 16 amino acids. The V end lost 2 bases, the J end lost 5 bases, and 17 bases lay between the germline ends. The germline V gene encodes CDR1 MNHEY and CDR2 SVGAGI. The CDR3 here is CASSYMARGMIDTQYF. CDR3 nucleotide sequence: TGTGCCAGCAGTTACATGGCGCGGGGAATGATAGATACGCAGTATTTT.

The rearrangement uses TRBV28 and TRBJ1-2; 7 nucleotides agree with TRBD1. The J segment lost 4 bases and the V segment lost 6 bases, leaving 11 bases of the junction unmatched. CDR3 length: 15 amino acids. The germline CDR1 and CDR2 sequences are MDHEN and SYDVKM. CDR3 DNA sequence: TGTGCCAGCAGACCTCCGGGACAGACAATCTATGGCTACACCTTC. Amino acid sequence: CASRPPGQTIYGYTF.

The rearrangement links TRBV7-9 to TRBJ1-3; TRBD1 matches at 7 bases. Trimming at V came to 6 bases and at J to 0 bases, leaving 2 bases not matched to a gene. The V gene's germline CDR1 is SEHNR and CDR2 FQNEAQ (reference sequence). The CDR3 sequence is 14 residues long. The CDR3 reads CASRTGLSGNTIYF. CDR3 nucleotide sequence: TGTGCCAGCAGGACAGGGCTCTCTGGAAACACCATATATTTT.

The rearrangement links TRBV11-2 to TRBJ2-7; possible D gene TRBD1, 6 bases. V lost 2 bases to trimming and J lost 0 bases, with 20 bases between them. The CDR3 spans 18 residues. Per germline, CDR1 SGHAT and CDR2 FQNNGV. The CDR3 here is CASSLIAWTAKSSYEQYF. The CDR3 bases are TGTGCCAGCAGCTTAATCGCCTGGACAGCAAAATCCTCCTACGAGCAGTACTTC.

For the CDR3, the DNA is TGTGCCAGCAGCTTAGATAGGACAACCCCTAGCACAGATACGCAGTATTTT. It is translated as CASSLDRTTPSTDTQYF. The chain has TRBV7-9 and TRBJ2-3; possibly TRBD1 for D (5 bases). CDR1 is SEHNR and CDR2 is FQNEAQ in the germline V gene (reference sequence). The V end was cut by 1 base, the J end by 0 bases, with 14 bases between. The CDR3 contains 17 residues.

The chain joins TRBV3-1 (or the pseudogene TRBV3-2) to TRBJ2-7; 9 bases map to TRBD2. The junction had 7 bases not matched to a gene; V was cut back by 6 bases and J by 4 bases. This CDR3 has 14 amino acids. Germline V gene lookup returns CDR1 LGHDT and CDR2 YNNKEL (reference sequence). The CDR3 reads CASSRTSGLYEQYF. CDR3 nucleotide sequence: TGTGCCAGCAGTCGAACTAGCGGGCTATACGAGCAGTACTTC.